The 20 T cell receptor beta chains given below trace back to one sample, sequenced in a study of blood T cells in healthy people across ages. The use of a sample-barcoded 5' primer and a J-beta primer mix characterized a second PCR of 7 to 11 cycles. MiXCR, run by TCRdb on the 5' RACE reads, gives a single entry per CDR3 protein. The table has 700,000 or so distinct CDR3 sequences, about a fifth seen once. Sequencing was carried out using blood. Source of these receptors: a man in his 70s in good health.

DNA for the CDR3: TGTGCCAGCAGTGCCTATGGACAGGACTATGGCTACACCTTC. Protein sequence: CASSAYGQDYGYTF. This chain joins TRBV6-1 and TRBJ1-2, with 7 nucleotides matching TRBD1. This CDR3 has 14 residues. Germline CDR1 reads MNHNS; CDR2 reads SASEGT. The junction had 5 bases not matched to a gene; V was cut back by 4 bases and J by 3 bases.

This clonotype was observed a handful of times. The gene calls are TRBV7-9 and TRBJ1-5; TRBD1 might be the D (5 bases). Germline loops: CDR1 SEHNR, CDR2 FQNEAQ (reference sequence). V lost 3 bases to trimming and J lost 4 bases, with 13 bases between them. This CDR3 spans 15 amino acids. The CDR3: CASSLGGRANQPQHF. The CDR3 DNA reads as TGTGCCAGCAGCTTGGGTGGCAGGGCGAATCAGCCCCAGCATTTT.

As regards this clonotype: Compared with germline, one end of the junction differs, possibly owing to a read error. The CDR3 region has the DNA TGTGCCAGCAGCTCCGCCGGGACAGTGGGAACCACCATATATTTT. Translating gives CASSSAGTVGTTIYF. The J gene is TRBJ1-3, the V gene TRBV7-9, with 7 bases that match TRBD1. Looked up from germline, CDR1 is SEHNR and CDR2 is FQNEAQ (reference sequence). CDR3 length: 15 amino acids.

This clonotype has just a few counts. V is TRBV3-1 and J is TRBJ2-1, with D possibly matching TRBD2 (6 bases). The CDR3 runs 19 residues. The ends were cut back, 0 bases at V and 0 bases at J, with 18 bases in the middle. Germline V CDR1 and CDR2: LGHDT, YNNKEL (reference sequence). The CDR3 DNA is TGTGCCAGCAGCCAAGAAGGAGCCCCCCTAGCGCGCTCCTACAATGAGCAGTTCTTC. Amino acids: CASSQEGAPLARSYNEQFF.

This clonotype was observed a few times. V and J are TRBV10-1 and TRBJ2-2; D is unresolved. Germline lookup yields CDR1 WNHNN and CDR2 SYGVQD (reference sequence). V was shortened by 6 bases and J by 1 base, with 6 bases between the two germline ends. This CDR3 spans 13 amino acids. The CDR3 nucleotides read TGCGCCAGCAGAGAAGGGAACACCGGGGAGCTGTTTTTT. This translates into CASREGNTGELFF.

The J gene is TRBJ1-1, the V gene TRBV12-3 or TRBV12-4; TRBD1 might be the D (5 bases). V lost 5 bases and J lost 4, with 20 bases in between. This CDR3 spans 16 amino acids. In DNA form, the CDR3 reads TGTGCCAGCAGTCCCGGATTTCAGGGTGGGAGCACTGAAGCTTTCTTT. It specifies CASSPGFQGGSTEAFF.

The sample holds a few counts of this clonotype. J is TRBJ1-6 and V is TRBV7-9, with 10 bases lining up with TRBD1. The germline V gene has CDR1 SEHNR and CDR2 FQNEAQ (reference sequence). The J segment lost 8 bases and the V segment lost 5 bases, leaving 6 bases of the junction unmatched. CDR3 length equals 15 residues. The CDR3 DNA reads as TGTGCCAGCAGCCTACCCGGGACAGGGGATTCACCCCTCCACTTT. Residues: CASSLPGTGDSPLHF.

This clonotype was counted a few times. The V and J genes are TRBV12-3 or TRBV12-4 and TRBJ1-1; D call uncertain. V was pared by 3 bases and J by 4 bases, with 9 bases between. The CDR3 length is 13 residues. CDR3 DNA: TGTGCCAGCAGTTTGCAGGTAGGCACTGAAGCTTTCTTT. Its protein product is CASSLQVGTEAFF.

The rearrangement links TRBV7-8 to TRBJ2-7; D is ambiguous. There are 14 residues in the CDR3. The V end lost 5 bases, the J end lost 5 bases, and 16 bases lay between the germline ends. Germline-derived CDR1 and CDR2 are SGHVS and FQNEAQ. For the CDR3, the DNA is TGTGCCAGCAGCCTAGAGGCTAGTCCCCACGAGCAGTACGTC. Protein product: CASSLEASPHEQYV.

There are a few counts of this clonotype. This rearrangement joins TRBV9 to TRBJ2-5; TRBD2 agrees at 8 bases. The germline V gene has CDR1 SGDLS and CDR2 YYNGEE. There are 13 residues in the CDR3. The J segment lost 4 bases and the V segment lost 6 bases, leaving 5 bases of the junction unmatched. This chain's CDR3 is CASTGAGGETQYF. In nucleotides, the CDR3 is TGTGCCAGCACCGGGGCGGGAGGAGAGACCCAGTACTTC.

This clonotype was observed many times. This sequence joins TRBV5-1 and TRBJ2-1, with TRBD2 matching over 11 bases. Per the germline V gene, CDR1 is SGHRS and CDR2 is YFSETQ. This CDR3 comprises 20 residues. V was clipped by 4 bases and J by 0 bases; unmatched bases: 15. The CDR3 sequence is CASSPASLAGVTISYNEQFF. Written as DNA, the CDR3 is TGCGCCAGCAGCCCAGCCTCACTAGCGGGAGTGACCATCTCCTACAATGAGCAGTTCTTC.

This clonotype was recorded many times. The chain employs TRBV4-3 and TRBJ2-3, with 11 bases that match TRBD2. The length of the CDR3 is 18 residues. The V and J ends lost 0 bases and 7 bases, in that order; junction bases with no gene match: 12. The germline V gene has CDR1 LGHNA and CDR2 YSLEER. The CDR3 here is CASSQDPPELAGVNTQYF. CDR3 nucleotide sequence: TGCGCCAGCAGCCAAGACCCTCCGGAACTAGCGGGAGTAAATACGCAGTATTTT.

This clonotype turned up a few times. The CDR3 nucleotides are TGCAGCGTCTTCACACTTGAAGCTTTCTTT. Protein sequence: CSVFTLEAFF. This chain connects TRBV29-1 to TRBJ1-1; no reliable D call. The V end lost 6 bases, the J end lost 7 bases, and 9 bases lay between the germline ends. CDR3 length equals 10 residues. The V gene's germline CDR1 is SQVTM and CDR2 ANQGSEA.

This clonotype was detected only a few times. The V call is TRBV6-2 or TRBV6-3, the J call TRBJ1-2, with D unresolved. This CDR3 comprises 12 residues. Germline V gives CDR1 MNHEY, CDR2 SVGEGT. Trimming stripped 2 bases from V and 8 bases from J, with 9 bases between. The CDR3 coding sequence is TGTGCCAGCAGTTACGCTTCCCAAGGCTACACCTTC. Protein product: CASSYASQGYTF.

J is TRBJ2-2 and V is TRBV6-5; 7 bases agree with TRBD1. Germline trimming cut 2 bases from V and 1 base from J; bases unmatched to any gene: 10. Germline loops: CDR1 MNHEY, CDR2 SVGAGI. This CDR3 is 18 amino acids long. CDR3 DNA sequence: TGTGCCAGCAGTTACCTCGGACCCTGGACAGGGAACACCGGGGAGCTGTTTTTT. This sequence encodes CASSYLGPWTGNTGELFF.

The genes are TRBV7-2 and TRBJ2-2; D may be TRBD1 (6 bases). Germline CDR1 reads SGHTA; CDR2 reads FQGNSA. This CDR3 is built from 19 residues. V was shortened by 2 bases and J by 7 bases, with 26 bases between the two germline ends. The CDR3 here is CASSLTGPTTAGAGGELFF. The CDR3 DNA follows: TGTGCCAGCAGCTTAACGGGGCCGACCACGGCAGGGGCTGGCGGGGAGCTGTTTTTT.

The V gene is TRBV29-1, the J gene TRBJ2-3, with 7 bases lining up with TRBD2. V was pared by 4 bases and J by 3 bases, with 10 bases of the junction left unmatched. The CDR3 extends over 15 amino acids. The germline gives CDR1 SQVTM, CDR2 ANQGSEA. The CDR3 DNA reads TGCAGCGTTGTATCGGGGGGAGGTGGGACAGATACGCAGTATTTT. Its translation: CSVVSGGGGTDTQYF.

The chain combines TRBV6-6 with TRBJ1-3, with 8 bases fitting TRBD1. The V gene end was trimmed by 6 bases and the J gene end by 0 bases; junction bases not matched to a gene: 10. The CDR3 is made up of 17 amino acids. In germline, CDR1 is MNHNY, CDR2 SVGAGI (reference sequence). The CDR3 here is CASRPDRVLLSGNTIYF. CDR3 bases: TGTGCCAGCAGACCGGACAGGGTTTTACTCTCTGGAAACACCATATATTTT.

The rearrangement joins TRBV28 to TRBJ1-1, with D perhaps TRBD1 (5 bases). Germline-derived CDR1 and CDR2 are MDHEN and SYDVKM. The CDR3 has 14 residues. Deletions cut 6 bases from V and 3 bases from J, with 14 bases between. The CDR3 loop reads CASRPARGHTEAFF. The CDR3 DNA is TGTGCCAGCAGGCCCGCAAGGGGTCACACTGAAGCTTTCTTT.

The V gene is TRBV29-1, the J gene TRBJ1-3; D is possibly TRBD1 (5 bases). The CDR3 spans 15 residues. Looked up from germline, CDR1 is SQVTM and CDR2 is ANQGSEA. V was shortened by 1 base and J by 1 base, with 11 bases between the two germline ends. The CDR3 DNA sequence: TGCAGCGTTGAAGGTGCAGGGCTTTCTGGAAACACCATATATTTT. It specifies CSVEGAGLSGNTIYF.